The rows below give T cell receptor beta chains drawn from one sample of a study of blood T cell repertoires in COVID-19. The repertoire was sequenced with immunoSEQ multiplex PCR; TCRdb's copy has only in-frame clones and lacks some. The sample carries approximately 30,000 clones, about 83% recorded once. The sample was peripheral blood. These receptors were taken from a human donor in a cohort sampled during active COVID-19. Each CDR3 is given with its conserved first and last residue. D genes are given only for firm matches. The size field is filled for only some rows; it gives once, few, many or a size class.

>TRBV29-1|TRBJ2-5|-|12|-
CSVSTDQETQYF
TGCAGCGTTTCCACAGACCAAGAGACCCAGTACTTC
>TRBV15|TRBJ1-1|-|14|-
CATSRNRVNTEAFF
TGTGCCACCAGCAGAAACAGGGTGAACACTGAAGCTTTCTTT
>TRBV5-1|TRBJ2-5|TRBD1|15|-
CASSRTGDYQETQYF
TGCGCCAGCAGCCGGACAGGGGATTACCAAGAGACCCAGTACTTC
>TRBV28|TRBJ2-1|TRBD2|14|-
CASGLSGANNEQFF
TGTGCCAGTGGATTAAGCGGGGCTAACAATGAGCAGTTCTTC
>TRBV7-2|TRBJ2-1|TRBD1|15|-
CASSFDRGPYNEQFF
TGTGCCAGCAGCTTCGACAGGGGGCCTTACAATGAGCAGTTCTTC
>TRBV2|TRBJ2-5|TRBD2|15|-
CASMAGGLYQETQYF
TGTGCCAGCATGGCGGGGGGCTTGTACCAAGAGACCCAGTACTTC
>TRBV4-1|TRBJ2-7|TRBD2|14|-
CASSPGLAGYEQYF
TGCGCCAGCAGCCCGGGACTAGCGGGCTACGAGCAGTACTTC
>TRBV13|TRBJ2-7|TRBD2|17|-
CASSPIGTSALMGEQYF
TGTGCCAGCAGCCCGATAGGGACTAGCGCCCTCATGGGCGAGCAGTACTTC
>TRBV11-3|TRBJ2-7|TRBD2|14|-
CASRRLAGVHEQYF
TGTGCCAGCCGCCGACTAGCGGGAGTTCACGAGCAGTACTTC
>TRBV19|TRBJ2-1|-|14|-
CASIGGQGVSEQFF
TGTGCCAGTATCGGAGGGCAGGGGGTTAGTGAGCAGTTCTTC
>TRBV6-1|TRBJ2-2|-|17|once
CASSERNRRPNTGELFF
TGTGCCAGCAGTGAAAGGAACAGGAGACCGAACACCGGGGAGCTGTTTTTT
>TRBV7-3|TRBJ2-3|-|20|-
CASSLRSGHVVGPSTDTQYF
TGTGCCAGCAGCTTACGTAGCGGACACGTCGTAGGACCTAGCACAGATACGCAGTATTTT
>TRBV28|TRBJ2-7|-|16|-
CASTLNFGTLSYEQYF
TGTGCCAGCACCTTGAATTTCGGGACACTCTCCTACGAGCAGTACTTC
>TRBV18|TRBJ1-5|-|13|-
CASSPEMRRPQHF
TGTGCCAGCTCACCAGAAATGCGGAGACCCCAGCATTTT
>TRBV25-1|TRBJ1-6|-|15|-
CASSEGSGANSPLHF
TGTGCCAGCAGTGAGGGATCAGGGGCTAATTCACCCCTCCACTTT
>TRBV7-3|TRBJ1-6|TRBD1|15|-
CASSLSGQGNSPLHF
TGTGCCAGCAGCTTATCCGGACAGGGTAATTCACCCCTCCACTTT
>TRBV7-2|TRBJ1-1|-|14|-
CASSPPGGVTEAFF
TGTGCCAGCAGCCCCCCGGGGGGGGTCACTGAAGCTTTCTTT
>TRBV5-1|TRBJ2-2|TRBD2|16|few
CASSLEAGADTGELFF
TGCGCCAGCAGCTTGGAGGCGGGAGCGGACACCGGGGAGCTGTTTTTT
>TRBV5-1|TRBJ2-1|TRBD2|16|few
CASSLGSGLANNEQFF
TGCGCCAGCAGCTTGGGCTCGGGACTAGCGAACAATGAGCAGTTCTTC
>TRBV11-2|TRBJ1-6|-|15|once
CASTPGPGRIEALHF
TGTGCCAGCACCCCCGGGCCCGGGAGGATCGAGGCCCTCCACTTT
>TRBV9|TRBJ2-5|-|15|-
CASSVAPGQKETQYF
TGTGCCAGCAGCGTAGCTCCGGGACAAAAAGAGACCCAGTACTTC
>TRBV19|TRBJ2-3|-|14|-
CASSIGQAAGTQYF
TGTGCCAGTAGTATAGGACAGGCCGCCGGCACGCAGTATTTT
>TRBV5-1|TRBJ2-5|TRBD2|15|-
CASSSGLAAQETQYF
TGCGCCAGCAGCTCAGGACTAGCCGCCCAAGAGACCCAGTACTTC
>TRBV3-1/TRBV3-2|TRBJ2-7|TRBD1|15|-
CASSQGRDRGYEQYF
TGTGCCAGCAGCCAAGGTAGGGACAGGGGTTACGAGCAGTACTTC
>TRBV12-3/TRBV12-4|TRBJ2-5|-|13|-
CASSLRETETQYF
TGTGCCAGCAGTTTAAGGGAGACCGAGACCCAGTACTTC
>TRBV2|TRBJ1-1|TRBD1|12|once
CASTTGTGVAFF
TGTGCCAGCACCACGGGGACAGGGGTAGCTTTCTTT
>TRBV2|TRBJ2-3|-|12|-
CASSQGVDTQYF
TGTGCCAGCAGTCAGGGTGTGGATACGCAGTATTTT
>TRBV28|TRBJ2-7|-|15|-
CASTPGVGGDLEQYF
TGTGCCAGCACCCCTGGGGTGGGGGGAGACTTGGAGCAGTACTTC
>TRBV2|TRBJ2-4|-|12|-
CASSDPLNIQYF
TGTGCCAGCAGTGACCCCTTAAACATTCAGTACTTC
>TRBV4-2|TRBJ2-1|TRBD2|17|-
CASSQEPSGSSYNEQFF
TGTGCCAGCAGCCAAGAGCCTAGCGGGAGCTCCTACAATGAGCAGTTCTTC
>TRBV5-1|TRBJ1-5|-|14|-
CASSLGQGGQPQHF
TGCGCCAGCAGCTTGGGGCAGGGAGGGCAGCCCCAGCATTTT
>TRBV24-1|TRBJ2-3|TRBD1|18|medium-sized
CATSDTDRGGFGADTQYF
TGTGCCACCAGTGACACGGACAGGGGAGGGTTTGGGGCAGATACGCAGTATTTT
>TRBV20-1|TRBJ2-1|TRBD2|14|few
CSASRGVLGNEQFF
TGCAGTGCTAGTCGGGGGGTTCTAGGAAATGAGCAGTTCTTC
>TRBV15|TRBJ2-1|-|16|-
CATSGRRGLGYNEQFF
TGTGCCACCAGCGGACGGAGGGGGCTAGGATACAATGAGCAGTTCTTC
>TRBV6-2/TRBV6-3|TRBJ2-1|-|14|-
CASSFGLQTNEQFF
TGTGCCAGCAGTTTTGGACTACAGACCAATGAGCAGTTCTTC
>TRBV6-4|TRBJ2-2|-|13|-
CASSAQGAGELFF
TGTGCCAGCAGTGCACAGGGAGCCGGGGAGCTGTTTTTT
>TRBV19|TRBJ1-2|-|12|-
CASSPGGHGYTF
TGTGCCAGTAGTCCGGGGGGGCATGGCTACACCTTC